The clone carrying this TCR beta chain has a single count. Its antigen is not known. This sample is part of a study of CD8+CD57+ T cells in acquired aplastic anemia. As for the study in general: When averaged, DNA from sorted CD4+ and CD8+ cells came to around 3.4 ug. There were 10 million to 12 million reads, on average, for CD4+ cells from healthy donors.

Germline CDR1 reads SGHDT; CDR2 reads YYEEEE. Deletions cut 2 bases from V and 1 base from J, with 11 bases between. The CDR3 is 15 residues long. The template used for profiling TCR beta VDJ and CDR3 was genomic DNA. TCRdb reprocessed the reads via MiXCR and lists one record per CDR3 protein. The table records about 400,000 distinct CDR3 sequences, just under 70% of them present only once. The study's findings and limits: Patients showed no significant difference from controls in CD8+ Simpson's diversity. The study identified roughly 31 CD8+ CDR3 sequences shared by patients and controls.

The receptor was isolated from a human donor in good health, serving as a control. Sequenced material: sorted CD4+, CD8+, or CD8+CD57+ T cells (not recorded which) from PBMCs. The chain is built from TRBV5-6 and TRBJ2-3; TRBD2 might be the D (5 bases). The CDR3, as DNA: TGTGCCAGCAGCTTCGGGAATTGGCGCACAGATACGCAGTATTTT. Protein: CASSFGNWRTDTQYF.